The 20 T cell receptor beta chains reported below all come from one sample, sequenced in a study of cytomegalovirus exposure and HLA in healthy donors. Libraries were prepared by immunoSEQ multiplex PCR; TCRdb keeps only in-frame clonotypes and omits some of them. The table has 200,000 to 250,000 clones, around 86% seen once. The sequenced sample consisted of PBMCs. Receptors were obtained from a woman under 30 in good health and CMV-seropositive.

The V gene is TRBV9, the J gene TRBJ2-5, with 8 bases lining up with TRBD2. This CDR3 has 15 amino acids. Germline trimming cut 0 bases from V and 5 bases from J; bases unmatched to any gene: 6. CDR1 is SGDLS, CDR2 YYNGEE, per germline. The CDR3 coding sequence is TGTGCCAGCAGCGTAGAGGGGACTAGTGGTGAGACCCAGTACTTC. It is translated as CASSVEGTSGETQYF.

V gene TRBV18 combines with J gene TRBJ1-5, with D perhaps TRBD1 (6 bases). The CDR3 covers 16 residues. Germline CDR1 is KGHSH and CDR2 is LQKENI. V lost 3 bases and J 2 bases, leaving 14 bases between the germline ends. The DNA of the CDR3 is TGTGCCAGCTCACCGAATCCAGGGGTTGGCAATCAGCCCCAGCATTTT. Encoded protein: CASSPNPGVGNQPQHF.

The CDR3 bases are TGTGCCAGCAGCGCACAGGGGGCGGTCTACAATGAGCAGTTCTTC. It codes for CASSAQGAVYNEQFF. V is TRBV9 and J is TRBJ2-1; 9 bases line up with TRBD1. CDR1 is SGDLS and CDR2 is YYNGEE in the germline V gene. CDR3 length equals 15 residues. With 3 bases clipped from V and 3 bases from J, the junction kept 4 bases outside the gene matches. Together with reference TRBV9 and TRBJ2-1, the CDR3 gives the full variable domain: DSGVTQTPKHLITATGQRVTLRCSPRSGDLSVYWYQQSLDQGLQFLIQYYNGEERAKGNILERFSAQQFPDLHSELNLSSLELGDSALYFCASSAQGAVYNEQFFGPGTRLTVL.

The CDR3 DNA follows: TGTGCCAGCAGCCAAGGGTCAGGGGACGACGGCTACACCTTC. It is translated as CASSQGSGDDGYTF. The chain couples TRBV4-2 to TRBJ1-2, with D perhaps matching TRBD1 (6 bases). Trimming shortened V by 1 base and J by 8 bases, and 14 bases separated the two germline ends. CDR3 length equals 14 residues. The V gene's germline CDR1 is LGHNA and CDR2 YNFKEQ.

This clone appeared a few times. The chain has TRBV6-5 and TRBJ2-7, with D uncertain. Per the germline V gene, CDR1 is MNHEY and CDR2 is SVGAGI. V lost 6 bases and J lost 0, with 12 bases in between. The CDR3 runs to 14 residues. CDR3 protein: CASSLTPPSYEQYF. The CDR3 DNA reads as TGTGCCAGCAGCTTGACACCACCCTCCTACGAGCAGTACTTC.

The chain combines TRBV2 with TRBJ1-1; D is uncertain. The CDR3 sequence is 15 residues long. The V end lost 0 bases, the J end lost 1 base, and 9 bases lay between the germline ends. CDR1 is SNHLY, CDR2 FYNNEI, per germline. Here the CDR3 reads CASSEALGGNTEAFF. The CDR3, as DNA: TGTGCCAGCAGTGAAGCGCTTGGAGGGAACACTGAAGCTTTCTTT.

This clone turned up a few times. The chain combines TRBV19 with TRBJ2-1, with 9 positions matching TRBD2. The germline gives CDR1 LNHDA, CDR2 SQIVND (reference sequence). Trimming cost V 6 bases and J 5 bases; bases outside gene matches: 8. The CDR3 runs 15 residues. CDR3 nucleotides: TGTGCCAGTAGGGAACTAGCGGGCCCTAACAATGAGCAGTTCTTC. It codes for CASRELAGPNNEQFF. Looking up the rest from reference TRBV19 and TRBJ2-1 gives the full variable domain: DGGITQSPKYLFRKEGQNVTLSCEQNLNHDAMYWYRQDPGQGLRLIYYSQIVNDFQKGDIAEGYSVSREKKESFPLTVTSAQKNPTAFYLCASRELAGPNNEQFFGPGTRLTVL.

The V call is TRBV27, the J call TRBJ2-7; D is possibly TRBD1 (7 bases). Trimming removed 6 bases at V and 0 bases at J, with 15 bases between. The V gene's germline CDR1 is MNHEY and CDR2 SMNVEV (reference sequence). The CDR3 extends over 15 amino acids. CDR3: CASSSRQGLSYEQYF. CDR3 nucleotides: TGTGCCAGCAGCAGCCGACAGGGACTCTCCTACGAGCAGTACTTC.

V usage is TRBV9 and J usage is TRBJ2-7; weak D call: TRBD2 (5 bases). This CDR3 spans 14 amino acids. Germline V gene sequence: CDR1 SGDLS, CDR2 YYNGEE. The ends were cut back, 3 bases at V and 5 bases at J, with 15 bases in the middle. The CDR3 spells CASSEGPGSNEQYF. CDR3 bases: TGTGCCAGCAGCGAAGGCCCGGGGAGCAACGAGCAGTACTTC. Variable domain in full (rest from reference TRBV9 and TRBJ2-7): DSGVTQTPKHLITATGQRVTLRCSPRSGDLSVYWYQQSLDQGLQFLIQYYNGEERAKGNILERFSAQQFPDLHSELNLSSLELGDSALYFCASSEGPGSNEQYFGPGTRLTVT.

This clone was counted only a few times. V usage is TRBV27 and J usage is TRBJ2-1; tentatively, D is TRBD2 (5 bases). Germline CDR1 and CDR2: MNHEY and SMNVEV (reference sequence). Trimming pared 5 bases from V and 0 bases from J, leaving 11 bases between. This CDR3 has 15 amino acids. CDR3 amino acids: CASSPGEPSYNEQFF. The CDR3 nucleotides are TGTGCCAGCAGTCCTGGGGAGCCCTCCTACAATGAGCAGTTCTTC.

The chain uses TRBV30 and TRBJ2-1; TRBD1 might be the D (6 bases). The CDR3 covers 12 residues. The V end lost 5 bases, the J end lost 12 bases, and 17 bases lay between the germline ends. Germline-derived CDR1 and CDR2 are GTSNPN and SVGIG (reference sequence). CDR3 loop: CAWDQGGVMQFF. The CDR3 DNA is TGTGCCTGGGACCAAGGGGGAGTAATGCAGTTCTTC.

This clone appeared a single time. The V and J genes are TRBV9 and TRBJ1-5; D ambiguous. Per germline, CDR1 SGDLS and CDR2 YYNGEE. The length of the CDR3 is 15 residues. V lost 5 bases and J 5 bases, leaving 17 bases between the germline ends. The CDR3 region has the DNA TGTGCCAGCAGTGTAAACGAGGGCCCTTATCAGCCCCAGCATTTT. Translation: CASSVNEGPYQPQHF. Full variable domain (outside the CDR3, taken from reference TRBV9 and TRBJ1-5): DSGVTQTPKHLITATGQRVTLRCSPRSGDLSVYWYQQSLDQGLQFLIQYYNGEERAKGNILERFSAQQFPDLHSELNLSSLELGDSALYFCASSVNEGPYQPQHFGDGTRLSIL.

This rearrangement joins TRBV6-5 to TRBJ2-7; D remains unclear. Germline V gene sequence: CDR1 MNHEY, CDR2 SVGAGI. The CDR3 has 16 amino acids. Trimming removed 0 bases from V and 3 bases from J, with 15 bases in between. The DNA of the CDR3 is TGTGCCAGCAGTTACTCGTACTACGGCCAACACTACGAGCAGTACTTC. It specifies CASSYSYYGQHYEQYF.

The J gene is TRBJ2-7, the V gene TRBV30, with a tentative D call TRBD1 (6 bases). Germline V gene data show CDR1 as GTSNPN and CDR2 as SVGIG (reference sequence). The CDR3 is made up of 17 amino acids. The V end lost 1 base, the J end lost 4 bases, and 23 bases lay between the germline ends. CDR3 loop: CAWSDPGLGTRFYEQYF. The CDR3 DNA follows: TGTGCCTGGAGTGATCCGGGTCTTGGGACAAGATTTTACGAGCAGTACTTC.

This rearrangement joins TRBV7-2 to TRBJ2-7, with D perhaps matching TRBD1 (5 bases). The CDR3 length is 15 residues. From germline, CDR1 is SGHTA and CDR2 FQGNSA. Trimming cost V 1 base and J 4 bases, with 14 bases left between them. Here the CDR3 DNA reads TGTGCCAGCAGCTTAGTTGACACCAGGGCTTACGAGCAGTACTTC. Translated: CASSLVDTRAYEQYF.

The chain has TRBV6-1 and TRBJ2-7, with 7 bases that match TRBD2. Germline V CDR1 and CDR2: MNHNS, SASEGT. V lost 1 base and J lost 3; bases outside the gene matches: 6. The CDR3 is made up of 15 amino acids. CDR3: CASSEVSSGYYEQYF. Written as DNA, the CDR3 is TGTGCCAGCAGTGAAGTGTCTAGCGGATACTACGAGCAGTACTTC.

The chain carries TRBV7-6 and TRBJ1-3; TRBD1 matches at 7 bases. Germline V gene data show CDR1 as SGHVS and CDR2 as FNYEAQ. The V segment lost 2 bases and the J segment 9 bases; nucleotides outside the gene matches: 10. This CDR3 is 15 amino acids long. CDR3 nucleotide sequence: TGTGCCAGCAGCTTATTGGAGGGGGCACGAGGCACCATATATTTT. Translation gives CASSLLEGARGTIYF.

This clone was counted once. The chain uses TRBV18 and TRBJ2-5; D is ambiguous. Germline CDR1 is KGHSH and CDR2 is LQKENI. The CDR3 has 17 residues. V lost 6 bases to trimming and J lost 1 base, with 21 bases between them. The CDR3 spells CASSLRVQAESQETQYF. The CDR3 bases are TGTGCCAGCTCCCTTCGGGTCCAAGCCGAGTCCCAAGAGACCCAGTACTTC. Combining the CDR3 with reference TRBV18 and TRBJ2-5 gives the whole variable domain NAGVMQNPRHLVRRRGQEARLRCSPMKGHSHVYWYRQLPEEGLKFMVYLQKENIIDESGMPKERFSAEFPKEGPSILRIQQVVRGDSAAYFCASSLRVQAESQETQYFGPGTRLLVL.

The chain is built from TRBV5-6 and TRBJ1-1, with 7 positions matching TRBD1. The V gene's germline CDR1 is SGHDT and CDR2 YYEEEE. The CDR3 covers 16 residues. The V and J ends lost 0 bases and 6 bases, in that order; junction bases with no gene match: 11. In nucleotides, the CDR3 is TGTGCCAGCAGCTTGGGTGAGGGGGCGAATTCCGCTGAAGCTTTCTTT. This codes for CASSLGEGANSAEAFF.

The CDR3 DNA follows: TGCAGCGTTGTCAGACAGGGCCAAGGAAACACCATATATTTT. Amino acid sequence: CSVVRQGQGNTIYF. This chain uses TRBV29-1 with TRBJ1-3; 7 positions agree with TRBD1. Germline lookup yields CDR1 SQVTM and CDR2 ANQGSEA. Unmatched junction bases numbered 7, after V lost 4 bases and J lost 4 bases. CDR3 size: 14 residues.